Reported below is one T cell receptor beta chain. The PCR had 60 Vbeta and 13 Jbeta primers. Using immunoSEQ multiplex PCR, the repertoire was profiled, and TCRdb retains in-frame clones only, with some absent. There are about 140,000 clones in the sample; 75% to 80% occur only once, and about 2.5% lies in the top ten. It was healthy bone marrow donors who served as donors. Between the trimmed V and J ends, which lost 2 bases and 1 base, there was a span of 8 bases. This CDR3 spans 14 amino acids. Germline CDR1 SGHTA, CDR2 FQGNSA. The data were obtained in a study of cytomegalovirus exposure and HLA in healthy donors.

Sequenced input: PBMCs. V and J are TRBV7-2 and TRBJ1-1; the D gene is possibly TRBD1 (5 bases). The sequence was obtained from a woman younger than 35 in good health and CMV-seropositive. The CDR3 DNA reads as TGTGCCAGCAGCTTAAACACAGGGAACACTGAAGCTTTCTTT. It translates to CASSLNTGNTEAFF.